This TCR beta chain was sequenced during a study of CD8+ T cells in alopecia areata. Study-level background: Oral tofacitinib, 5 to 10 mg twice daily, was given in an open-label trial.

The V gene's germline CDR1 is GTSNPN and CDR2 SVGIG (reference sequence). The CDR3 has 12 residues. Trimming shortened V by 4 bases and J by 11 bases, and 12 bases separated the two germline ends. Whole-study findings and limits: Many expanded lesional clones persisted in scalp and blood during tofacitinib treatment. Patients shared TCRs less clearly than mice did, possibly for HLA-related reasons.

The treatment: oral pan-JAK inhibitor, 5-10 mg twice daily. cDNA serving as the sequencing template came from extracted, reverse transcribed RNA. Sequencing was performed with immunoSEQ multiplex PCR; in TCRdb, only in-frame clones are kept and a portion is missing. The data contain some 240,000 clones, about 57% of them singletons. Of note for this clone: No antigen is known for it.

The chain employs TRBV30 and TRBJ1-6; tentatively, D is TRBD1 (5 bases). The sample consisted of CD4+ T cells sorted from blood, taken at week 4, from a patient treated with tofacitinib. The TCR was taken from a human donor with alopecia areata. CDR3 DNA sequence: TGTGCCTGGACCGGGACTGGACCACCCCTCCACTTT. It yields the protein CAWTGTGPPLHF.